These 17 T cell receptor beta chains came from one sample sequenced in a study of CD8+ T cells in alopecia areata. Extracted RNA was reverse transcribed into cDNA, the sequencing template. Some clones are missing from TCRdb's copy, which holds only in-frame ones; the method was immunoSEQ multiplex PCR. The repertoire includes fewer than 70,000 clones, roughly 45% of them detected once, and about 51% sits in the top ten. The sample comprised NKG2D-low CD8+ T cells sorted from blood. The receptor set was obtained from a human donor with alopecia areata.

The chain recombines TRBV7-3 with TRBJ2-3; no clear D gene. Trimming stripped 2 bases from V and 3 bases from J, with 12 bases between. In germline, CDR1 is SGHTA, CDR2 FQGTGA. This CDR3 is 15 amino acids long. Written as DNA, the CDR3 is TGTGCCAGCAGCTTATCGGATTCGTTGACAGATACGCAGTATTTT. It encodes CASSLSDSLTDTQYF.

V gene TRBV4-3 combines with J gene TRBJ2-5; possible D gene TRBD2, 5 bases. The ends were cut back, 0 bases at V and 1 base at J, with 9 bases in the middle. CDR3 length: 15 residues. Germline CDR1 is LGHNA and CDR2 is YSLEER. The CDR3 here is CASSQERGIQETQYF. The CDR3 region has the DNA TGCGCCAGCAGCCAAGAGCGAGGGATCCAAGAGACCCAGTACTTC.

The chain carries TRBV4-3 and TRBJ2-1, with D possibly being TRBD2 (7 bases). V dropped 1 base and J dropped 9 bases, with 16 bases sitting between them. The CDR3 covers 15 residues. Germline V CDR1 and CDR2: LGHNA, YSLEER. CDR3: CASSQVLVAGAEQFF. Here the CDR3 DNA reads TGCGCCAGCAGCCAAGTTCTTGTGGCGGGGGCTGAGCAGTTCTTC.

This chain connects TRBV7-9 to TRBJ1-5, with 11 bases aligning to TRBD1. The length of the CDR3 is 15 residues. Per germline, CDR1 SEHNR and CDR2 FQNEAQ (reference sequence). Trimming at V came to 6 bases and at J to 4 bases, leaving 5 bases not matched to a gene. Here the CDR3 reads CASSRTGGLNQPQHF. The CDR3 DNA follows: TGTGCCAGCAGTCGGACAGGGGGCCTAAATCAGCCCCAGCATTTT. The whole variable domain, filled in from reference TRBV7-9 and TRBJ1-5, reads DTGVSQNPRHKITKRGQNVTFRCDPISEHNRLYWYRQTLGQGPEFLTYFQNEAQLEKSRLLSDRFSAERPKGSFSTLEIQRTEQGDSAMYLCASSRTGGLNQPQHFGDGTRLSIL.

This sequence joins TRBV9 and TRBJ2-1; TRBD2 agrees at 12 bases. The V segment lost 3 bases and the J segment 5 bases; nucleotides outside the gene matches: 6. Looked up from germline, CDR1 is SGDLS and CDR2 is YYNGEE. The CDR3 is made up of 16 amino acids. The CDR3 loop is CASSGLAGEGDNEQFF. Here the CDR3 DNA reads TGTGCCAGCAGCGGACTAGCGGGAGAAGGGGACAATGAGCAGTTCTTC.

The rearrangement links TRBV27 to TRBJ2-2, with D unresolved. V was clipped by 3 bases and J by 5 bases, with 7 bases between them. CDR1 is MNHEY, CDR2 SMNVEV, per germline (reference sequence). This CDR3 has 13 amino acids. For the CDR3, the DNA is TGTGCCAGCAGTTTTTCGAGGACCGGGGAGCTGTTTTTT. Translation: CASSFSRTGELFF.

The CDR3 DNA follows: TGTGCCAGCAGTTCGCTAGGGGCGGTATCCTACGAGCAGTACTTC. Its protein is CASSSLGAVSYEQYF. The chain employs TRBV27 and TRBJ2-7; the D gene is possibly TRBD1 (5 bases). Trimming cost V 4 bases and J 1 base, with 14 bases left between them. Germline values: CDR1 MNHEY, CDR2 SMNVEV (reference sequence). The CDR3 is made up of 15 amino acids.

This rearrangement joins TRBV4-2 to TRBJ2-7; 8 bases align to TRBD2. Germline V lookup: CDR1 LGHNA, CDR2 YNFKEQ. The CDR3 has 14 residues. V dropped 2 bases and J dropped 5; count of bases not matched to a gene: 5. The CDR3 loop is CASSQSDGRDEQYF. Here the CDR3 DNA reads TGTGCCAGCAGCCAATCGGACGGGAGGGACGAGCAGTACTTC.

A word on this clone: The junction and the germline gene differ at one end; a read error may be behind it. This chain joins TRBV7-7 and TRBJ2-5, with D tentatively TRBD2 (5 bases). This CDR3 contains 15 residues. CDR1 SSHAT and CDR2 FNYEAQ come from the germline V gene (reference sequence). The CDR3 is CASSLAYGGGETQYF. CDR3 DNA sequence: TGTGCTAGCAGCTTAGCGTACGGCGGTGGAGAGACCCAGTACTTC.

V usage is TRBV2 and J usage is TRBJ2-1; no firm D call. CDR3 size: 14 residues. The germline V gene encodes CDR1 SNHLY and CDR2 FYNNEI. The V end was cut by 3 bases, the J end by 6 bases, with 12 bases between. The DNA of the CDR3 is TGTGCCAGCAGTGACAGCAGTTTATCCAATGAGCAGTTCTTC. It encodes CASSDSSLSNEQFF.

This clone was seen more than once but under ten times. This chain connects TRBV29-1 to TRBJ2-7; D perhaps matches TRBD1 (6 bases). CDR1 is SQVTM and CDR2 is ANQGSEA in the germline V gene. This CDR3 spans 12 amino acids. V dropped 4 bases and J dropped 5 bases, with 12 bases sitting between them. This CDR3 is CSVVGQGNEQYF. The DNA for the CDR3 is TGCAGCGTTGTAGGTCAGGGGAACGAGCAGTACTTC.

This clone qualifies as medium-sized. This chain connects TRBV28 to TRBJ2-3; 7 nucleotides align to TRBD2. Germline CDR1 reads MDHEN; CDR2 reads SYDVKM. This CDR3 region has 14 residues. The ends lost 8 bases at V and 1 base at J; junction bases unmatched: 6. The CDR3 DNA is TGTGCCAGCGGGCGGGAGAGCCGCACAGATACGCAGTATTTT. Its protein is CASGRESRTDTQYF.

This clone was observed many times. The chain employs TRBV23-1 and TRBJ2-1; perhaps TRBD1 as D (6 bases). TRBV23-1 is classed as an ORF, of uncertain function. Trimming took off 3 bases at V and 6 bases at J, with 12 bases between the two ends. The CDR3 is 14 amino acids. CDR3 residues: CASSQTRGGNEQFF. The CDR3 bases are TGCGCCAGCAGTCAGACCAGGGGCGGCAATGAGCAGTTCTTC.

V and J are TRBV5-1 and TRBJ2-5; D uncertain. Germline-derived CDR1 and CDR2 are SGHRS and YFSETQ. The CDR3 spans 14 residues. V shed 0 bases and J shed 2 bases, with 8 bases lying between them. The CDR3 sequence is CASSLVIGQETQYF. CDR3 nucleotides: TGCGCCAGCAGCTTGGTGATCGGGCAAGAGACCCAGTACTTC.

V is TRBV27 and J is TRBJ2-1, with 7 bases lining up with TRBD2. The CDR3 covers 14 residues. Germline lookup yields CDR1 MNHEY and CDR2 SMNVEV (reference sequence). V shed 7 bases and J 6 bases; nucleotides not matched to a gene: 9. The CDR3: CASNSGTSVNEQFF. CDR3 DNA: TGTGCCAGCAACAGTGGAACTAGCGTCAATGAGCAGTTCTTC.

This chain connects TRBV2 to TRBJ1-2; no clear D. The germline V gene has CDR1 SNHLY and CDR2 FYNNEI. The V end was cut by 7 bases, the J end by 1 base, with 16 bases between. CDR3 length: 15 amino acids. The CDR3 DNA follows: TGTGCCAGCACCCACCCGGACGGATATAACTATGGCTACACCTTC. It encodes CASTHPDGYNYGYTF. Full variable domain (outside the CDR3, taken from reference TRBV2 and TRBJ1-2): EPEVTQTPSHQVTQMGQEVILRCVPISNHLYFYWYRQILGQKVEFLVSFYNNEISEKSEIFDDQFSVERPDGSNFTLKIRSTKLEDSAMYFCASTHPDGYNYGYTFGSGTRLTVV.

This chain connects TRBV29-1 to TRBJ2-1; 11 nucleotides align to TRBD2. The germline V gene has CDR1 SQVTM and CDR2 ANQGSEA. The CDR3 length is 18 residues. Trimming at V came to 3 bases and at J to 0 bases, leaving 10 bases not matched to a gene. CDR3 loop: CSVDGTSGSFSSYNEQFF. The CDR3 DNA reads as TGCAGCGTTGATGGGACTAGCGGCTCTTTTAGCTCCTACAATGAGCAGTTCTTC.